This paragraph covers one T cell receptor beta chain sequence. The protocol was immunoSEQ multiplex PCR, while the TCRdb copy is restricted to in-frame clones and leaves out a portion. The sample shows 15,000 or so clones, more than 75% of them seen only once. This record belongs to a study of T cells after posttransplantation cyclophosphamide. Methotrexate plus calcineurin inhibitor accompanied controls' myeloablative marrow transplants; sampling was 1 year later. V lost 8 bases to trimming and J lost 7 bases; unmatched junction nucleotides: 6. Germline-derived CDR1 and CDR2 are WSHSY and SAAADI. This CDR3 region has 12 residues.

This rearrangement joins TRBV10-2 to TRBJ1-2; 8 bases match TRBD1. The receptor's source is a male patient in his fifties who received an allogeneic stem cell transplant from an unrelated donor, was CMV-positive, and had chronic GVHD only. Some of these T cells may belong to the graft donor. The starting material was PBMCs, obtained after an allogeneic stem cell transplant with a calcineurin inhibitor and methotrexate. CDR3 loop: CASLQGVGGYTF. The CDR3 DNA reads as TGCGCCAGCTTACAGGGGGTGGGTGGCTACACCTTC.